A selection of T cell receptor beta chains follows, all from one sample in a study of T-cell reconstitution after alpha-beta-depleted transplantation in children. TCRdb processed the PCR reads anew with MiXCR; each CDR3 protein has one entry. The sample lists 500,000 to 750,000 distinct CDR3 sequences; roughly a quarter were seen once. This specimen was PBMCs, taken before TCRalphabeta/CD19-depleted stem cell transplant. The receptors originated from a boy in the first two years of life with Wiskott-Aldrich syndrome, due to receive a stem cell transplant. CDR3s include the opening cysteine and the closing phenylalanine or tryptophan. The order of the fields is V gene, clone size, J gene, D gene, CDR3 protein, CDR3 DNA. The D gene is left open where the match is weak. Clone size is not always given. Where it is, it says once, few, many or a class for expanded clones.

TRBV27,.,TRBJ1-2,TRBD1,CASSLLGTGDGYTF,TGTGCCAGCAGTTTATTAGGGACAGGCGACGGCTACACCTTC
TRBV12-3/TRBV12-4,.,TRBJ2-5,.,CASSFRGPSGETQYF,TGTGCCAGCAGTTTTCGAGGGCCCTCGGGGGAGACCCAGTACTTC
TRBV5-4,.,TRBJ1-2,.,CASSFQDKNYGYTF,TGTGCCAGCAGCTTTCAAGACAAGAACTATGGCTACACCTTC
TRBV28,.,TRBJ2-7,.,CASSSAAGRGVSYEQYF,TGTGCCAGCAGTTCGGCCGCAGGCCGGGGAGTTAGCTACGAGCAGTACTTC
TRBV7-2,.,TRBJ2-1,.,CASSLHGGTSYNEQFF,TGTGCCAGCAGCTTACATGGGGGGACTTCCTACAATGAGCAGTTCTTC
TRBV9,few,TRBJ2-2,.,CASSLEAGIAGELFF,TGTGCCAGCAGCCTCGAGGCGGGGATCGCCGGGGAGCTGTTTTTT
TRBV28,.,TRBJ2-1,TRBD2,CASSLRAGVRVEQFF,TGTGCCAGCAGTTTACGAGCGGGAGTTAGAGTTGAGCAGTTCTTC
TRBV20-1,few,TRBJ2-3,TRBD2,CSASRGSGSGDTQYF,TGCAGTGCTAGTCGGGGGAGCGGGAGTGGGGATACGCAGTATTTT
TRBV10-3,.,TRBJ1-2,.,CAISGYMSYTF,TGTGCCATCAGCGGATATATGAGCTACACCTTC
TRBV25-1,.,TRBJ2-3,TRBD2,CASWRRGALTDTQYF,TGTGCCAGCTGGAGGCGGGGGGCTCTCACAGATACGCAGTATTTT
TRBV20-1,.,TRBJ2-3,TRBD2,CSAGTSGKFTDTQYF,TGCAGTGCCGGGACTAGCGGGAAATTCACAGATACGCAGTATTTT
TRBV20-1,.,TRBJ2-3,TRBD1,CSAGTGSTDTQYF,TGCAGTGCGGGGACAGGCAGCACAGATACGCAGTATTTT
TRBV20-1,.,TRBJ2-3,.,CSARRNTQYF,TGCAGTGCTAGGAGGAATACGCAGTATTTT
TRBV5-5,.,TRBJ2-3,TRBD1,CASSKDRVTDTQYF,TGTGCCAGCAGCAAGGACAGGGTGACAGATACGCAGTATTTT
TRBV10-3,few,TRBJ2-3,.,CAITGGRGTDTQYF,TGTGCCATCACGGGGGGCAGGGGCACAGATACGCAGTATTTT
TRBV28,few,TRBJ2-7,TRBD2,CASSLWSAGVPFFLQYF,TGTGCCAGCAGTTTATGGTCAGCGGGAGTCCCCTTTTTCTTGCAGTACTTC
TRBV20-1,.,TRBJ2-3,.,CSARTQPLSTDTQYF,TGCAGTGCTAGGACACAACCCCTTAGCACAGATACGCAGTATTTT
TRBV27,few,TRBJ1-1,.,CASSLEQNTEAFF,TGTGCCAGCAGTTTAGAACAGAACACTGAAGCTTTCTTT
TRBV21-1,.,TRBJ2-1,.,CASGIKDNEQFF,TGTGCCAGCGGAATCAAGGACAATGAGCAGTTCTTC
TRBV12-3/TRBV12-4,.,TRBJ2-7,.,CASSFRASYEQHF,TGTGCCAGCAGTTTTAGGGCCTCCTACGAGCAGCACTTC
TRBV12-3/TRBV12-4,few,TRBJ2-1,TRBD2,CASSQSGLAGGGEQFF,TGTGCCAGCAGTCAGTCCGGTCTAGCGGGAGGGGGTGAGCAGTTCTTC
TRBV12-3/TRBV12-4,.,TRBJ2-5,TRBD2,CASRTSGRLQETQYF,TGTGCCAGCAGGACTAGCGGGAGGTTACAAGAGACCCAGTACTTC
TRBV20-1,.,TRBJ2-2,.,CSARGGTPNTGELFF,TGCAGTGCTAGAGGGGGGACACCGAACACCGGGGAGCTGTTTTTT
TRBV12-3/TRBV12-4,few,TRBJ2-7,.,CASSTRGRRTYEQYF,TGTGCCAGCAGCACTCGGGGCAGAAGAACCTACGAGCAGTACTTC
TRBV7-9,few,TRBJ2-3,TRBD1,CASSLRSRGQDTQYF,TGTGCCAGCAGCTTGAGAAGCAGGGGGCAAGATACGCAGTATTTT
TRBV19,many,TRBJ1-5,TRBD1,CASSRRTGGGQPQHF,TGTGCCAGTAGTAGACGGACAGGGGGCGGCCAGCCCCAGCATTTT
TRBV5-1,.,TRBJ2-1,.,CASSSDNGAEQFF,TGCGCCAGCAGCTCTGACAACGGCGCTGAGCAGTTCTTC
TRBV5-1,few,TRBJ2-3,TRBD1,CASSSPGQFTDTQYF,TGCGCCAGCAGCAGCCCGGGACAGTTCACAGATACGCAGTATTTT
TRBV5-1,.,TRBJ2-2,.,CASSMAGVFTGDLFF,TGCGCCAGCAGTATGGCTGGGGTTTTCACCGGGGATCTGTTTTTT
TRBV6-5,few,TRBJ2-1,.,CASSYPISYNEQFF,TGTGCCAGCAGTTATCCTATCTCCTACAATGAGCAGTTCTTC
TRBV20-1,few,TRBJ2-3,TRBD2,CSARPLGTSRTDTQYF,TGCAGTGCTAGACCCCTAGGGACTAGCCGCACAGATACGCAGTATTTT
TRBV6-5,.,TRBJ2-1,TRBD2,CASRLAGRNNEQFF,TGTGCCAGCAGATTAGCGGGAAGAAACAATGAGCAGTTCTTC
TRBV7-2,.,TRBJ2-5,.,CASSLGTRKETQYF,TGTGCCAGCAGCTTGGGGACGAGAAAAGAGACCCAGTACTTC
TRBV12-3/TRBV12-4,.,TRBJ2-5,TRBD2,CASSHGLAGAVQETQYF,TGTGCCAGCAGTCACGGACTAGCGGGGGCGGTACAAGAGACCCAGTACTTC
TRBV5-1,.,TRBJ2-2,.,CASSLIGAPGELFF,TGCGCCAGCAGCTTAATCGGGGCGCCCGGGGAGCTGTTTTTT
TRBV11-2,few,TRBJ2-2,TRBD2,CASSLGTSGLANTGELFF,TGTGCCAGCAGCTTAGGGACTAGCGGACTCGCGAACACCGGGGAGCTGTTTTTT
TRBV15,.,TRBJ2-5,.,CATSYSRGREETQYF,TGTGCCACCAGCTACTCCAGGGGGCGGGAGGAGACCCAGTACTTC
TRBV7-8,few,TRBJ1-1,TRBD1,CASSLRDRNTEAFF,TGTGCCAGCAGCCTTAGGGACAGGAACACTGAAGCTTTCTTT
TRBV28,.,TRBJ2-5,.,CASSPPRGTQYF,TGTGCCAGCAGCCCGCCTAGAGGGACCCAGTACTTC
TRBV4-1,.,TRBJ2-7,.,CASSQQGTYEQYF,TGCGCCAGCAGCCAACAGGGAACCTACGAGCAGTACTTC
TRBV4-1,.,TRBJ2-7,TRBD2,CASITSGTPYEQYF,TGCGCCAGCATTACTAGCGGAACACCCTACGAGCAGTACTTC
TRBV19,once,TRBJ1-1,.,CASSGRPGQRNTEAFF,TGTGCCAGTAGTGGCCGACCGGGACAAAGGAACACTGAAGCTTTCTTT
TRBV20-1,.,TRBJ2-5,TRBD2,CSAPGLAGGSQYF,TGCAGTGCTCCCGGACTAGCGGGAGGGTCCCAGTACTTC
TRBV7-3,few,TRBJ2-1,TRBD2,CASSRQREGPEQFF,TGTGCCAGCAGCCGACAGCGGGAGGGTCCCGAGCAGTTCTTC
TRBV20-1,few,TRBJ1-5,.,CSARDPGNQPQHF,TGCAGTGCTAGAGATCCCGGGAATCAGCCCCAGCATTTT